This TCR beta chain was profiled in a study of blood T cell repertoires in COVID-19. J lost 1 base, V lost 0 bases, and 3 bases had no gene match. The CDR3 is made up of 16 amino acids. Looked up from germline, CDR1 is SGHNT and CDR2 is YYREEE (reference sequence). Ages ranged from about 18 to 89 years, with residence in some 25 US areas. Here immunoSEQ multiplex PCR was the method, and the copy in TCRdb shows in-frame clones only, minus some. The table records under 350,000 clones, roughly 86% of them present only once. This chain joins TRBV5-4 and TRBJ2-3; 9 positions agree with TRBD2. The specimen sequenced was PBMCs or T cells enriched from blood (not recorded which). This receptor was taken from a woman under 30 who had recovered from COVID-19. The DNA for the CDR3 is TGTGCCAGCAGCTTGGCTCGGACTAGCGGCACAGATACGCAGTATTTT. Translation gives CASSLARTSGTDTQYF. The full variable domain, completed using reference TRBV5-4 and TRBJ2-3, is ETGVTQSPTHLIKTRGQQVTLRCSSQSGHNTVSWYQQALGQGPQFIFQYYREEENGRGNFPPRFSGLQFPNYSSELNVNALELDDSALYLCASSLARTSGTDTQYFGPGTRLTVL.